Presented here are 30 T cell receptor beta chains from one specimen sequenced in a study of blood T cell repertoires in COVID-19 (dated by TCRdb to 2020 to 2021). Library creation used the immunoSEQ multiplex PCR assay. Sourced from immuneACCESS, this table was stored by TCRdb with only in-frame sequences that have V and J called. A share of the clones is absent; for the studies checked, an unresolved V gene accounts for under half, and the remainder has no known explanation. This sample holds about 200,000 clones; roughly 80% were observed only once. Of the sample, roughly 7% falls within the top ten clones. The material sequenced was peripheral blood. These receptors were collected from a woman in her sixties or seventies with acute or convalescent COVID-19.

This clone was found many times. The chain employs TRBV7-2 and TRBJ2-3; 9 bases match TRBD2. Germline loops: CDR1 SGHTA, CDR2 FQGNSA. This CDR3 is 15 amino acids long. Trimming at V came to 7 bases and at J to 2 bases, leaving 7 bases not matched to a gene. CDR3 loop: CASTKRGADTDTQYF. The CDR3 bases are TGTGCCAGCACGAAGCGGGGGGCGGACACAGATACGCAGTATTTT.

The J gene is TRBJ2-4, the V gene TRBV6-2 or TRBV6-3, with 7 bases that match TRBD1. Germline trimming cut 5 bases from V and 6 bases from J; bases unmatched to any gene: 10. The V gene's germline CDR1 is MNHEY and CDR2 SVGEGT. This CDR3 contains 15 residues. The CDR3 DNA reads TGTGCCAGCAGTCATCGGACAGGCAGAGGAAACATTCAGTACTTC. It encodes CASSHRTGRGNIQYF.

J is TRBJ1-1 and V is TRBV29-1, with 8 bases aligning to TRBD1. V was clipped by 6 bases and J by 0 bases; unmatched bases: 3. The CDR3 extends over 13 amino acids. CDR1 and CDR2 (germline): SQVTM, ANQGSEA. Here the CDR3 DNA reads TGCAGCGTCTTGGACAGGGTGAACACTGAAGCTTTCTTT. Translated, it gives CSVLDRVNTEAFF.

The gene calls are TRBV28 and TRBJ2-5; 10 bases agree with TRBD2. The V gene's germline CDR1 is MDHEN and CDR2 SYDVKM. The trim removed 8 bases at V and 7 bases at J, leaving 22 bases unmatched. The CDR3 loop spans 18 amino acids. The CDR3 DNA sequence: TGTGCCAGCGCTCGAATTCGGAGCGGGGGGGGTACCGGGGCGACCCAGTACTTC. Protein: CASARIRSGGGTGATQYF.

Concerning this clone: At the DNA level, this CDR3 is encoded by other sequences in the same sample as well. The chain combines TRBV6-5 with TRBJ2-3; 11 bases line up with TRBD2. CDR1 is MNHEY and CDR2 is SVGAGI in the germline V gene. V lost 6 bases and J lost 6; bases outside the gene matches: 2. There are 13 residues in the CDR3. The CDR3 DNA is TGTGCCAGCAGGCTAGCGGGGGGTGATACGCAGTATTTT. It encodes CASRLAGGDTQYF.

The V gene is TRBV24-1, the J gene TRBJ2-5; TRBD2 might be the D (6 bases). The CDR3 is 16 amino acids. Looked up from germline, CDR1 is KGHDR and CDR2 is SFDVKD. The germline V and J ends were trimmed by 0 bases and 4 bases, with 14 bases remaining between them. The CDR3 protein is CATSDLRRGDGETQYF. CDR3 DNA: TGTGCCACCAGTGATTTGAGGAGGGGAGATGGAGAGACCCAGTACTTC.

The chain recombines TRBV5-5 with TRBJ2-2; 10 bases match TRBD2. Germline V gene sequence: CDR1 SGHKS, CDR2 YYEKEE (reference sequence). This CDR3 is built from 18 residues. V lost 3 bases to trimming and J lost 4 bases; unmatched junction nucleotides: 12. The CDR3 region is CASSSLEASGGGTGELFF. CDR3 coding DNA: TGTGCCAGCAGCTCTCTCGAGGCTAGCGGGGGAGGCACCGGGGAGCTGTTTTTT.

The V call is TRBV24-1, the J call TRBJ2-1; 7 bases line up with TRBD1. CDR1 and CDR2 (germline): KGHDR, SFDVKD. The CDR3 loop spans 16 amino acids. V shed 9 bases, J shed 3 bases, and the junction held 13 bases outside the gene matches. The CDR3 region is CATEATTGKDYNEQFF. For the CDR3, the DNA is TGTGCCACCGAGGCCACGACAGGGAAAGACTACAATGAGCAGTTCTTC.

The rearrangement joins TRBV5-1 to TRBJ1-2; 9 bases fit TRBD1. J lost 6 bases, V lost 3 bases, and 6 bases had no gene match. This CDR3 comprises 14 residues. Looked up from germline, CDR1 is SGHRS and CDR2 is YFSETQ. CDR3 bases: TGCGCCAGCAGCTCACAGGGGGCTGGGGATGGCTACACCTTC. Its protein is CASSSQGAGDGYTF.

This chain links TRBV6-5 with TRBJ2-3, with D maybe TRBD1 (6 bases). Germline V CDR1 and CDR2: MNHEY, SVGAGI. Between the trimmed V and J ends, which lost 6 bases and 4 bases, there was a span of 11 bases. This CDR3 contains 13 residues. The CDR3 region is CASRVAGADTQYF. The CDR3 region has the DNA TGTGCCAGCAGGGTAGCAGGGGCAGATACGCAGTATTTT.

The chain uses TRBV5-4 and TRBJ1-2; possibly TRBD1 for D (5 bases). The V gene lost 5 bases and the J gene lost 8 bases, with 13 bases spanning the gap. The CDR3 is 12 amino acids. The V gene's germline CDR1 is SGHNT and CDR2 YYREEE (reference sequence). CDR3 loop: CASRWGGEGYTF. The CDR3 DNA is TGTGCCAGCAGGTGGGGAGGGGAAGGCTACACCTTC.

In this sample, this clone turned up a few times. The rearrangement uses TRBV6-2 or TRBV6-3 and TRBJ2-1; 7 nucleotides agree with TRBD2. Germline values: CDR1 MNHEY, CDR2 SVGEGT. The J segment lost 8 bases and the V segment lost 5 bases, leaving 9 bases of the junction unmatched. This CDR3 has 14 amino acids. This CDR3 is CASSQAGVIDEQFF. In nucleotides, the CDR3 is TGTGCCAGCAGTCAGGCGGGGGTTATCGATGAGCAGTTCTTC.

This clone has only a few counts. The chain links TRBV9 to TRBJ2-2; D perhaps matches TRBD2 (6 bases). Trimming removed 5 bases from V and 2 bases from J, with 10 bases in between. Germline V gene sequence: CDR1 SGDLS, CDR2 YYNGEE. The CDR3 loop spans 14 amino acids. CDR3: CASRPGLNTGELFF. In nucleotides, the CDR3 is TGTGCCAGCAGGCCGGGACTTAACACCGGGGAGCTGTTTTTT.

The chain recombines TRBV9 with TRBJ2-3, with TRBD1 matching 8 bases. J gave up 1 base and V 0 bases, and 4 bases lay outside the gene matches. This CDR3 is built from 16 residues. Germline CDR1 is SGDLS and CDR2 is YYNGEE. CDR3 region: CASSVAPGGGTDTQYF. The CDR3 DNA reads TGTGCCAGCAGCGTAGCGCCAGGGGGCGGCACAGATACGCAGTATTTT.

The chain employs TRBV30 and TRBJ2-7; 8 nucleotides match TRBD2. Germline V gives CDR1 GTSNPN, CDR2 SVGIG (reference sequence). This CDR3 is 14 amino acids long. V shed 1 base, J shed 6 bases, and the junction held 8 bases outside the gene matches. CDR3 in DNA: TGTGCCTGGAGTGCCCCGGGGGGGGCGGGCGAGCAGTACTTC. This translates into CAWSAPGGAGEQYF.

The J gene is TRBJ2-1, the V gene TRBV10-1, with a possible D match to TRBD1 (6 bases). The V end lost 7 bases, the J end lost 8 bases, and 15 bases lay between the germline ends. Germline V gene data show CDR1 as WNHNN and CDR2 as SYGVQD (reference sequence). The CDR3 extends over 13 amino acids. The DNA of the CDR3 is TGCGCCAGCATAAAGGACAGTGGCGATGAGCAGTTCTTC. It is translated as CASIKDSGDEQFF.

The sample holds a few counts of this clone. The chain couples TRBV4-3 to TRBJ2-7; the match to TRBD2 covers 9 bases. Germline lookup yields CDR1 LGHNA and CDR2 YSLEER. The V segment lost 4 bases and the J segment 3 bases; nucleotides outside the gene matches: 7. The CDR3 totals 15 residues. The DNA of the CDR3 is TGCGCCAGCAGCCGCGGCGGGGGGGATGGCTACGAGCAGTACTTC. Translation: CASSRGGGDGYEQYF.

This sequence joins TRBV7-3 and TRBJ2-1; TRBD2 agrees at 9 bases. The germline gives CDR1 SGHTA, CDR2 FQGTGA. CDR3 length: 13 residues. J was trimmed by 15 bases and V by 5 bases; bases with no gene match: 11. The CDR3 region has the DNA TGTGCCAGCAGCGTTTTAGCGGGGGAATCTCTGTTCTTC. Amino acids: CASSVLAGESLFF.

CDR3 amino acids: CASSRTRMNTEAFF. The CDR3 DNA reads as TGTGCCAGCAGCCGCACGAGGATGAACACTGAAGCTTTCTTT. The chain has TRBV7-2 and TRBJ1-1; D gene uncertain. The germline CDR1 and CDR2 sequences are SGHTA and FQGNSA. Trimming took off 5 bases at V and 0 bases at J, with 10 bases between the two ends. This CDR3 spans 14 amino acids. The whole variable domain, remainder taken from reference TRBV7-2 and TRBJ1-1, is GAGVSQSPSNKVTEKGKDVELRCDPISGHTALYWYRQSLGQGLEFLIYFQGNSAPDKSGLPSDRFSAERTGGSVSTLTIQRTQQEDSAVYLCASSRTRMNTEAFFGQGTRLTVV.

This chain uses TRBV10-3 with TRBJ2-3, with 8 nucleotides matching TRBD1. Germline values: CDR1 ENHRY, CDR2 SYGVKD. The CDR3 contains 15 residues. J was trimmed by 0 bases and V by 10 bases; bases with no gene match: 9. The CDR3 here is CATGFRDRSTDTQYF. The CDR3 DNA is TGTGCCACCGGTTTTAGGGACAGGAGCACAGATACGCAGTATTTT.

The J gene is TRBJ1-2, the V gene TRBV15; TRBD1 matches 7 bases. Germline V gene lookup returns CDR1 LNHNV and CDR2 YYDKDF (reference sequence). This CDR3 contains 12 residues. The V segment lost 1 base and the J segment 13 bases; nucleotides outside the gene matches: 6. The CDR3 is CATSRGDRVPTF. The CDR3 nucleotides are TGTGCCACCAGCAGAGGCGACAGGGTTCCCACCTTC.

This clone was counted ten times or more. V and J are TRBV2 and TRBJ2-4; D perhaps matches TRBD1 (5 bases). The germline gives CDR1 SNHLY, CDR2 FYNNEI. This CDR3 is 15 amino acids long. Trimming removed 8 bases from V and 2 bases from J, with 16 bases in between. The CDR3 DNA sequence: TGTGCCAGCGGTAGGACACCAGAAACCAAAAACATTCAGTACTTC. It yields the protein CASGRTPETKNIQYF.

This clone was observed once. The chain couples TRBV9 to TRBJ2-5; D is perhaps TRBD1 (5 bases). Germline V gene lookup returns CDR1 SGDLS and CDR2 YYNGEE. The V end lost 4 bases, the J end lost 5 bases, and 12 bases lay between the germline ends. The CDR3 is 13 amino acids. As DNA, the CDR3 is TGTGCCAGCAGCCAGATGGGGCCCGAGACCCAGTACTTC. The encoded protein is CASSQMGPETQYF. The whole variable domain, remainder taken from reference TRBV9 and TRBJ2-5, is DSGVTQTPKHLITATGQRVTLRCSPRSGDLSVYWYQQSLDQGLQFLIQYYNGEERAKGNILERFSAQQFPDLHSELNLSSLELGDSALYFCASSQMGPETQYFGPGTRLLVL.

The V and J genes are TRBV18 and TRBJ2-4; 10 nucleotides agree with TRBD2. Germline loops: CDR1 KGHSH, CDR2 LQKENI. CDR3 length: 16 residues. V was pared by 0 bases and J by 6 bases, with 5 bases of the junction left unmatched. CDR3 residues: CASSPPSGGAGNIQYF. CDR3 sequence (DNA): TGTGCCAGCTCACCACCAAGCGGGGGGGCCGGAAACATTCAGTACTTC.

This rearrangement joins TRBV10-2 to TRBJ2-3; 9 bases are shared with TRBD2. Germline V gene data show CDR1 as WSHSY and CDR2 as SAAADI. V dropped 0 bases and J dropped 11; count of bases not matched to a gene: 12. This CDR3 region has 16 residues. CDR3 amino acids: CASSESTGGGAALQYF. CDR3 DNA: TGCGCCAGCAGTGAGTCGACTGGCGGGGGGGCCGCCTTGCAGTATTTT.

The chain employs TRBV6-6 and TRBJ1-6, with unresolved D. Germline values: CDR1 MNHNY, CDR2 SVGAGI (reference sequence). Trimming took 1 base from V and 10 from J, leaving 5 bases between them. This CDR3 is built from 12 residues. Here the CDR3 reads CASSYYNSPLHF. CDR3 bases: TGTGCCAGCAGTTACTACAACTCACCCCTCCACTTT.

The CDR3, as DNA: TGCGCCAGCAGCTCTGGCGGGACGGCGACCTACGAGCAGTACTTC. It codes for CASSSGGTATYEQYF. This chain uses TRBV5-1 with TRBJ2-7; a weak D match, TRBD2 (6 bases). V lost 3 bases, J lost 2 bases, and 15 bases lay in between. The germline V gene encodes CDR1 SGHRS and CDR2 YFSETQ. The CDR3 length is 15 residues.

CDR3 protein: CASSLGLFTQGELFF. CDR3 coding DNA: TGCGCCAGCAGCTTGGGGCTGTTCACCCAGGGGGAGCTGTTTTTT. The genes are TRBV5-1 and TRBJ2-2; no reliable D call. The V end lost 0 bases, the J end lost 8 bases, and 14 bases lay between the germline ends. This CDR3 is built from 15 residues. The germline V gene has CDR1 SGHRS and CDR2 YFSETQ.

V gene TRBV6-5 combines with J gene TRBJ1-1, with TRBD1 as a possible D gene (6 bases). V lost 6 bases, J lost 1 base, and 9 bases lay in between. CDR3 length equals 13 residues. Germline V gene sequence: CDR1 MNHEY, CDR2 SVGAGI. The CDR3 loop is CASRTGRNTEAFF. In DNA form, the CDR3 reads TGTGCCAGCAGGACAGGAAGGAACACTGAAGCTTTCTTT.

J is TRBJ2-5 and V is TRBV5-4; TRBD2 matches at 11 bases. J was trimmed by 2 bases and V by 4 bases; bases with no gene match: 4. There are 15 residues in the CDR3. The germline gives CDR1 SGHNT, CDR2 YYREEE (reference sequence). CDR3 residues: CASSTRLAGQETQYF. For the CDR3, the DNA is TGTGCCAGCAGCACACGACTAGCGGGACAAGAGACCCAGTACTTC.